This T cell receptor (beta chain) was sequenced in a study of control samples from healthy donors and cancer patients. Germline loops: CDR1 SGDLS, CDR2 YYNGEE. V was clipped by 2 bases and J by 0 bases, with 12 bases between them. There are 15 residues in the CDR3. This clone showed up just a few times. Clones were read by immunoSEQ multiplex PCR, and TCRdb kept only the in-frame ones, dropping some. Of about 190,000 clones in the sample, 91% were seen once. This TCR derives from a man aged 25 to 40 in good health. The sequencing input was blood. The chain is built from TRBV9 and TRBJ2-7; possibly TRBD1 or TRBD2 for D (6 bases each). CDR3 nucleotide sequence: TGTGCCAGCAGCGTCGAAGGGGGGAGCTCCTACGAGCAGTACTTC. It encodes CASSVEGGSSYEQYF.